One and the same sample provided the 5 T cell receptor beta chains below, sequenced in a study of spatial heterogeneity in lung cancer. Study results and caveats: Counts of expanded alpha and beta TCRs within tumors tracked the tumor nonsynonymous mutation count.

TCRdb re-analysed the 5' RACE reads in MiXCR, keeping a single row per CDR3 protein. The data contain approximately 16,000 distinct CDR3 sequences, around 7.1% of them seen just once; the ten biggest clones take up about 19%. No cognate antigen is known for these TCRs. Indicated time point: sample taken at primary tumor resection. Sample: lung tumor tissue, taken at surgery. Source of these receptors: a female donor with early-stage non-small cell lung cancer.

As concerns this clonotype: A much larger clone lies a single base off, so this may be a read error. Being off target in a library aimed at alpha chains, this beta chain has a size of little meaning. The chain joins TRBV18 to TRBJ2-3; 10 nucleotides align to TRBD1. This CDR3 spans 18 amino acids. The germline V gene has CDR1 KGHSH and CDR2 LQKENI. Trimming removed 3 bases from V and 0 bases from J; junction bases left unmatched: 9. In DNA, the CDR3 is TGTGCCAGCTCACCGATGGGACAGGGGACTCCTAGCACAGATACGCAGTATTTT. This translates into CASSPMGQGTPSTDTQYF.

In its sample, this clonotype was seen a few times. For a library built for alpha chains, this beta chain is a stray read; little rests on its size. The chain has TRBV5-1 and TRBJ2-3, with 9 positions matching TRBD1. Germline CDR1 is SGHRS and CDR2 is YFSETQ. CDR3 length equals 16 residues. The J segment lost 3 bases and the V segment lost 0 bases, leaving 5 bases of the junction unmatched. CDR3 loop: CASSLDRDRETDTQYF. The DNA of the CDR3 is TGCGCCAGCAGCTTGGATAGGGACAGGGAAACAGATACGCAGTATTTT. Using reference TRBV5-1 and TRBJ2-3 for the parts outside the CDR3, the full variable domain is KAGVTQTPRYLIKTRGQQVTLSCSPISGHRSVSWYQQTPGQGLQFLFEYFSETQRNKGNFPGRFSGRQFSNSRSEMNVSTLELGDSALYLCASSLDRDRETDTQYFGPGTRLTVL.

This clonotype was found many times. The library was built for alpha chains, so this beta chain is an off-target read and its size means little. CDR3 loop: CASSPPPGYTF. The DNA of the CDR3 is TGTGCCAGCAGTCCCCCCCCGGGGTACACCTTC. V usage is TRBV28 and J usage is TRBJ1-2; D remains ambiguous. The CDR3 has 11 residues. V lost 5 bases, J lost 11 bases, and 12 bases lay in between. Germline-derived CDR1 and CDR2 are MDHEN and SYDVKM.

This clonotype was picked up a small number of times. This beta chain lies outside the target of a library built for alpha chains; its clone size means little. J is TRBJ1-2 and V is TRBV4-3; weak D call: TRBD1 (5 bases). Trimming pared 0 bases from V and 0 bases from J, leaving 11 bases between. Germline CDR1 LGHNA, CDR2 YSLEER. The CDR3 has 16 amino acids. The CDR3 spells CASSQETGRANYGYTF. Written as DNA, the CDR3 is TGCGCCAGCAGCCAAGAAACGGGACGGGCTAACTATGGCTACACCTTC.

This clonotype showed up many times. This beta chain represents an off-target read in a library built for alpha chains; its size is of limited meaning. This sequence joins TRBV28 and TRBJ2-7; 8 bases line up with TRBD2. CDR1 MDHEN and CDR2 SYDVKM come from the germline V gene. The CDR3 spans 14 residues. V dropped 5 bases and J dropped 4; count of bases not matched to a gene: 7. Here the CDR3 reads CASSPPGLVYEQYF. DNA for the CDR3: TGTGCCAGCAGTCCTCCGGGACTAGTATACGAGCAGTACTTC.